The 3 T cell receptor beta chains below all came from one sample that was sequenced in a study of OX40 agonist ivuxolimab in advanced cancers. Produced via immunoSEQ multiplex PCR; TCRdb's table is partial and in-frame only. This sample yields some 8,800 clones, of which about nine tenths are seen a single time; around 10% belongs to the top ten. The sequences come from CD4+ or CD8+ T cells sorted from blood, collected in a trial of the OX40 agonist ivuxolimab. These receptors were taken from an adult with an advanced solid tumor such as melanoma, head and neck, liver or kidney cancer.

This chain uses TRBV5-5 with TRBJ2-7; 9 bases agree with TRBD1. CDR3 length: 15 residues. V was clipped by 3 bases and J by 2 bases; unmatched bases: 6. Germline assignment: CDR1 SGHKS and CDR2 YYEKEE (reference sequence). In DNA form, the CDR3 reads TGTGCCAGCAGCTCCGAGGGACAGGGCCCCTACGAGCAGTACTTC. Translation: CASSSEGQGPYEQYF.

CDR3 nucleotide sequence: TGTGCCAGCAGCCTCGGGACAGGGGTTCCCTACGAGCAGTACTTC. The encoded protein is CASSLGTGVPYEQYF. The genes are TRBV5-5 and TRBJ2-7; 10 positions match TRBD1. The germline CDR1 and CDR2 sequences are SGHKS and YYEKEE (reference sequence). CDR3 length: 15 residues. Losses at the gene ends were 4 bases for V and 2 bases for J; bases not matched to a gene: 6.

The V call is TRBV5-1, the J call TRBJ2-1, with TRBD2 matching over 9 bases. The V segment lost 4 bases and the J segment 0 bases; nucleotides outside the gene matches: 8. The germline V gene encodes CDR1 SGHRS and CDR2 YFSETQ. The CDR3 runs 17 residues. CDR3 DNA sequence: TGCGCCAGCAGCGACACTAGCGGGTGGAGCTCCTACAATGAGCAGTTCTTC. Translated, it gives CASSDTSGWSSYNEQFF.